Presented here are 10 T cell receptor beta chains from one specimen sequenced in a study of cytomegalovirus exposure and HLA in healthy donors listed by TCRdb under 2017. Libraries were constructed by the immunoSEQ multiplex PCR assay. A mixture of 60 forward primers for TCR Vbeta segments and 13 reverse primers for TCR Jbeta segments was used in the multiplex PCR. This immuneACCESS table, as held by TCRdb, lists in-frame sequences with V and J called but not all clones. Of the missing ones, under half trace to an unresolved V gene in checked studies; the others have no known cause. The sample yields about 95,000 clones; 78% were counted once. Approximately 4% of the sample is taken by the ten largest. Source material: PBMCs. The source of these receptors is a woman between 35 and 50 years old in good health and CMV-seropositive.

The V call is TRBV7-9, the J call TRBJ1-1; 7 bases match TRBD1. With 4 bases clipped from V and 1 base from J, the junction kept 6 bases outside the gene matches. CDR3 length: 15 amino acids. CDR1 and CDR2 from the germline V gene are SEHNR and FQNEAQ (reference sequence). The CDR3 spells CASSSTRQGNTEAFF. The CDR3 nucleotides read TGTGCCAGCAGCTCCACTCGACAGGGGAACACTGAAGCTTTCTTT.

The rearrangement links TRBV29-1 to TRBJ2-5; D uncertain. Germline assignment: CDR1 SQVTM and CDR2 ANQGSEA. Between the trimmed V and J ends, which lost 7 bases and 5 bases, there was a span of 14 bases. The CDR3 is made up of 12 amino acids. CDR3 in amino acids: CSARHSSETQYF. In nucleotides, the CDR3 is TGCAGCGCCCGACACTCGAGTGAGACCCAGTACTTC.

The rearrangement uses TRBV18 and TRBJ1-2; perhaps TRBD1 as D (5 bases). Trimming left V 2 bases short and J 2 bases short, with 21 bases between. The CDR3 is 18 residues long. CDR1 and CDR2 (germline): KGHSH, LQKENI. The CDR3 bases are TGTGCCAGCTCACCATCCTCATCCGGGCTCGGACAAAACTATGGCTACACCTTC. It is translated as CASSPSSSGLGQNYGYTF.

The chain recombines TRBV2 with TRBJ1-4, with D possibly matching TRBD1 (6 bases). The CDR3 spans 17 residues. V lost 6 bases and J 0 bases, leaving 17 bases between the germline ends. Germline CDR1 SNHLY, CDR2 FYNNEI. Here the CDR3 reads CASRGAADVATNEKLFF. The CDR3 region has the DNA TGTGCCAGCAGGGGGGCGGCCGACGTTGCAACTAATGAAAAACTGTTTTTT.

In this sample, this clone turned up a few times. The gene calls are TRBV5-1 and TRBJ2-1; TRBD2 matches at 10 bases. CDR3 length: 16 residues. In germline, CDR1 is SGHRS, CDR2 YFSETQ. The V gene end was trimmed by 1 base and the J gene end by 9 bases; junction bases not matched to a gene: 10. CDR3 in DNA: TGCGCCAGCAGCTTGTCCGCTAGCGGGAGACGCGTTGAGCAGTTCTTC. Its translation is CASSLSASGRRVEQFF.

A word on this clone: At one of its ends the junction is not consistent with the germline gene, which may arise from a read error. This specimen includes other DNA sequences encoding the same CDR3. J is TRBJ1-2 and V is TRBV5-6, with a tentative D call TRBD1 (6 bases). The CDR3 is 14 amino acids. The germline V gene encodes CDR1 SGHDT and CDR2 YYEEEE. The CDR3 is CASSSIGGGYGYTF. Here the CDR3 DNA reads TGCGCCAGCAGCTCCATAGGGGGGGGCTATGGCTACACCTTC.

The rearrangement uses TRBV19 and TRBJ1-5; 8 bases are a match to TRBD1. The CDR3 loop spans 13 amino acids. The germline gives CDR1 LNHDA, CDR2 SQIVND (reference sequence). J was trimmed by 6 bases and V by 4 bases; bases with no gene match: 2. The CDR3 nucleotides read TGTGCCAGTAGTACGACAGGGGCTCAGCCCCAGCATTTT. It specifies CASSTTGAQPQHF.

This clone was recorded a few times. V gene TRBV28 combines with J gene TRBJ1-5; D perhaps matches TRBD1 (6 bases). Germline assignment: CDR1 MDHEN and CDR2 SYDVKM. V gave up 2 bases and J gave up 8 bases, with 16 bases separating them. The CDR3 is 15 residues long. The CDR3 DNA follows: TGTGCCAGCAGTTTAGGGGGCGGAGGCACGAAGCCCCAGCATTTT. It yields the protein CASSLGGGGTKPQHF.

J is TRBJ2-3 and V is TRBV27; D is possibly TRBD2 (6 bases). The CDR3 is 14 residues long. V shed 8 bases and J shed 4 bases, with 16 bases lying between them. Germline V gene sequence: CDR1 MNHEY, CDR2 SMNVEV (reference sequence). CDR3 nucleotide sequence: TGTGCCAGCCTCCGGGACTGGTCCGCAGATACGCAGTATTTT. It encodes CASLRDWSADTQYF.

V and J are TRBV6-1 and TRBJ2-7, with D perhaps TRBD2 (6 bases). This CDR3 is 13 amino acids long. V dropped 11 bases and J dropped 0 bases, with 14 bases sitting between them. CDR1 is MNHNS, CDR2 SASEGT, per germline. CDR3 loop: CALESGLSYEQYF. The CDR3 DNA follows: TGTGCCTTGGAGAGCGGGCTCTCCTACGAGCAGTACTTC.